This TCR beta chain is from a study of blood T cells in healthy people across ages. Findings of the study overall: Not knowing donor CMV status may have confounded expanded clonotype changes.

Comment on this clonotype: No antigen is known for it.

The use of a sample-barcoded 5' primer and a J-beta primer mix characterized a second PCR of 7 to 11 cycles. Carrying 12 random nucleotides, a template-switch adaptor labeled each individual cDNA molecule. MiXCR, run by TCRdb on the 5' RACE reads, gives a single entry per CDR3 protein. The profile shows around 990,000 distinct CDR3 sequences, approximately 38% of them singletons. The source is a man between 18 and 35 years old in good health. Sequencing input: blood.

CDR3 DNA: TGTGCCAGCGGGTCCCCAAATACAGATACGCAGTATTTT. This codes for CASGSPNTDTQYF. The J gene is TRBJ2-3, the V gene TRBV12-3 or TRBV12-4; D ambiguous. The CDR3 is 13 residues long. Trimming shortened V by 8 bases and J by 3 bases, and 12 bases separated the two germline ends.